This T cell receptor beta chain comes out of a study of T cell repertoires in cytomegalovirus infection. About the research overall: From public TCR beta signatures came an indication of both CMV infection and matching HLA type.

Study-wide points: Summed frequency of shared TCR beta families picked out CMV carriers who also had the relevant HLA.

Each CDR3 protein is one row after TCRdb ran MiXCR on the reads. This sample yields approximately 1,000,000 distinct CDR3 sequences, of which around 30% are seen a single time; about 14% belongs to the top ten. The V gene lost 6 bases and the J gene lost 6 bases, with 8 bases spanning the gap. Germline V CDR1 and CDR2: MNHEY, SMNVEV (reference sequence). The CDR3 runs 12 residues. Concerning this clonotype: Its antigen is not identified.

This material consisted of cultured CD8+ T cells from PBMCs, taken from culture after CMV antigen stimulation. The sequence was collected from a human donor in good health (CMV status not recorded). Some clones in this sample may be carry-over from other donors' samples. The rearrangement links TRBV27 to TRBJ2-2; tentatively, D is TRBD1 or TRBD2 (5 bases each). In nucleotides, the CDR3 is TGTGCCAGCAGGGGGGTGCCCGGGGAGCTGTTTTTT. Translation gives CASRGVPGELFF.